Below are 13 T cell receptor beta chains sequenced from a single sample in a study of naive and memory T cell subsets. An equimolar mix of two oligonucleotides served as the beta constant-region primer for TRBC1 and TRBC2. TCRdb itself ran the UMI-ligation and nested PCR reads through MiXCR, one entry per CDR3 protein. The sample lists 70,000 to 95,000 distinct CDR3 sequences; 7% were seen once. Source material: central memory CD4+ T cells from blood. All receptors come from a human donor in good health.

Many counts were recorded for this clonotype. J is TRBJ2-3 and V is TRBV7-6; tentatively, D is TRBD1 (8 bases). From germline, CDR1 is SGHVS and CDR2 FNYEAQ. This CDR3 comprises 15 residues. Trimming removed 3 bases at V and 3 bases at J, with 13 bases between. As DNA, the CDR3 is TGTGCCAGCAGCTTTGGACAGGGAGGGACAGATACGCAGTATTTT. It encodes CASSFGQGGTDTQYF.

This clonotype was counted many times. The chain couples TRBV4-3 to TRBJ2-2; the D is unclear. This CDR3 has 13 amino acids. Trimming stripped 2 bases from V and 2 bases from J, with 3 bases between. Germline V gene data show CDR1 as LGHNA and CDR2 as YSLEER. The DNA of the CDR3 is TGCGCCAGCAGCCAACACAACACCGGGGAGCTGTTTTTT. Protein product: CASSQHNTGELFF.

This clonotype has at least ten counts. This chain joins TRBV7-3 and TRBJ2-3, with 11 nucleotides matching TRBD2. V was pared by 7 bases and J by 4 bases, with 10 bases of the junction left unmatched. The V gene's germline CDR1 is SGHTA and CDR2 FQGTGA. The CDR3 is 16 amino acids. Written as DNA, the CDR3 is TGTGCCAGCACGGACTTAGCGGGGGGGCACGCAGATACGCAGTATTTT. This encodes CASTDLAGGHADTQYF.

This clonotype was recorded at least ten times. The rearrangement uses TRBV7-2 and TRBJ1-6; tentative D call: TRBD1 (6 bases). V was pared by 5 bases and J by 5 bases, with 13 bases between. CDR1 is SGHTA and CDR2 is FQGNSA in the germline V gene. This CDR3 has 15 residues. This CDR3 is CASSTQGHNNSPLHF. The DNA for the CDR3 is TGTGCCAGCAGCACCCAGGGACACAATAATTCACCCCTCCACTTT.

In its sample, this clonotype was seen many times. V usage is TRBV5-1 and J usage is TRBJ2-2; D not resolved. Trimming took 0 bases from V and 4 from J, leaving 10 bases between them. The germline V gene has CDR1 SGHRS and CDR2 YFSETQ. The CDR3 has 15 residues. The CDR3 sequence is CASSLAVLSTGELFF. The CDR3 nucleotides read TGCGCCAGCAGCTTGGCCGTGCTATCCACCGGGGAGCTGTTTTTT.

This chain uses TRBV14 with TRBJ1-2; 7 positions match TRBD1. This CDR3 comprises 15 residues. Germline CDR1 and CDR2: SGHDN and FVKESK. V lost 0 bases to trimming and J lost 3 bases; unmatched junction nucleotides: 4. The CDR3 nucleotides are TGTGCCAGCAGCCAAGAACAGGGGCGCTACTATGGCTACACCTTC. Its protein is CASSQEQGRYYGYTF.

The gene calls are TRBV6-6 and TRBJ1-5; D gene uncertain. CDR1 and CDR2 from the germline V gene are MNHNY and SVGAGI (reference sequence). V lost 6 bases, J lost 0 bases, and 6 bases lay in between. This CDR3 is built from 13 residues. The CDR3 DNA is TGTGCCAGCAGGGAATATAGCAATCAGCCCCAGCATTTT. Amino acids: CASREYSNQPQHF.

The chain couples TRBV7-2 to TRBJ1-4; no definite D call. Looked up from germline, CDR1 is SGHTA and CDR2 is FQGNSA. Trimming left V 2 bases short and J 8 bases short, with 6 bases between. The CDR3 is made up of 12 amino acids. For the CDR3, the DNA is TGTGCCAGCAGCTTACTGGGGGAAAAACTGTTTTTT. It is translated as CASSLLGEKLFF. Filled out from reference TRBV7-2 and TRBJ1-4, the complete variable domain reads GAGVSQSPSNKVTEKGKDVELRCDPISGHTALYWYRQSLGQGLEFLIYFQGNSAPDKSGLPSDRFSAERTGGSVSTLTIQRTQQEDSAVYLCASSLLGEKLFFGSGTQLSVL.

The sample holds many counts of this clonotype. The chain combines TRBV6-1 with TRBJ1-2; D remains ambiguous. CDR1 and CDR2 (germline): MNHNS, SASEGT. V was trimmed by 2 bases and J by 0 bases, leaving 1 base between them. CDR3 length: 12 residues. The CDR3 DNA reads as TGTGCCAGCAGTGAACCTAACTATGGCTACACCTTC. Protein product: CASSEPNYGYTF.

The V call is TRBV7-3, the J call TRBJ2-6; D is ambiguous. The germline V gene encodes CDR1 SGHTA and CDR2 FQGTGA. Trimming took off 4 bases at V and 4 bases at J, with 5 bases between the two ends. The CDR3 is 13 amino acids. The CDR3 bases are TGTGCCAGCAGCTACTTAGGGGCCAACGTCCTGACTTTC. Amino acids: CASSYLGANVLTF.

This clonotype was seen ten or more times. The chain carries TRBV20-1 and TRBJ2-1; D possibly matches TRBD1 or TRBD2 (5 bases each). Germline V gives CDR1 DFQATT, CDR2 SNEGSKA (reference sequence). This CDR3 has 14 residues. Trimming cost V 5 bases and J 2 bases, with 13 bases left between them. The CDR3 nucleotides read TGCAGTGCTGTCCCTCCGGGACCCTACAATGAGCAGTTCTTC. Amino acid sequence: CSAVPPGPYNEQFF.

This clonotype was recorded at least ten times. The V and J genes are TRBV20-1 and TRBJ1-2, with TRBD1 as a possible D gene (6 bases). Germline loops: CDR1 DFQATT, CDR2 SNEGSKA (reference sequence). The germline V and J ends were trimmed by 5 bases and 4 bases, with 11 bases remaining between them. The CDR3 is made up of 12 amino acids. The CDR3 bases are TGCAGTGCTCACGACAGGTCCTATGGCTACACCTTC. Translated, it gives CSAHDRSYGYTF.

This clonotype has more than one count but fewer than ten. This chain joins TRBV3-1 and TRBJ1-2; the match to TRBD1 covers 8 bases. Unmatched junction bases numbered 14, after V lost 2 bases and J lost 6 bases. CDR3 length: 17 amino acids. Germline lookup yields CDR1 LGHDT and CDR2 YNNKEL (reference sequence). The CDR3 is CASSQSRAGGGMDGYTF. For the CDR3, the DNA is TGTGCCAGCAGCCAATCTCGGGCAGGGGGCGGAATGGATGGCTACACCTTC.